This T cell receptor beta chain came from a study of blood T cell repertoires in COVID-19. Turning to the study itself: Spain, Italy and the United States supplied samples that represented acute and convalescent COVID-19. From T cells, B-cell-depleted T cells, or PBMCs came the material, which was cDNA or gDNA.

Authors' processing steps: Reference gene primer amplification gave estimated nucleated cell counts. Assay used: immunoSEQ multiplex PCR; TCRdb lists only in-frame clones, some missing. The V and J calls and the clone size are those of that table, but D and trimming were determined from the DNA. This table holds fewer than 200,000 clones, around 85% found once. V shed 3 bases, J shed 5 bases, and the junction held 10 bases outside the gene matches. Germline V gives CDR1 SGHNT, CDR2 YYREEE (reference sequence). This CDR3 is built from 16 residues. The sequence was obtained from a man in his 60s who had recovered from COVID-19. The sequencing sample was made of peripheral blood. This sequence joins TRBV5-4 and TRBJ1-1; TRBD1 agrees at 10 bases. CDR3 DNA: TGTGCCAGCAGCTATTGGACAGGGGGAAGGGGAACTGAAGCTTTCTTT. Translating it yields CASSYWTGGRGTEAFF.